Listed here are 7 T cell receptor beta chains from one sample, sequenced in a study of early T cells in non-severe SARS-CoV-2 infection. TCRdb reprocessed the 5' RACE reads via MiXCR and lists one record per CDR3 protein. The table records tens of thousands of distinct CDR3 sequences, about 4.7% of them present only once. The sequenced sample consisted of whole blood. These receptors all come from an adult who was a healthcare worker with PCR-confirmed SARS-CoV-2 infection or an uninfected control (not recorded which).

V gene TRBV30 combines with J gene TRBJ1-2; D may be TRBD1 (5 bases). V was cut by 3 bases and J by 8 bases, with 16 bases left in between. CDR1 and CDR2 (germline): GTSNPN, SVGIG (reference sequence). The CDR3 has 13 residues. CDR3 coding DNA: TGTGCCTGGAGCAGCAGGGATCCGGCCGGCTACACCTTC. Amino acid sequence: CAWSSRDPAGYTF.

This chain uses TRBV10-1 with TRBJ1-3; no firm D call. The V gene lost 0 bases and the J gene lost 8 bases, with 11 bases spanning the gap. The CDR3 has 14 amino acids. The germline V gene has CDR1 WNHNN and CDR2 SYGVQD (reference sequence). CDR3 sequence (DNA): TGCGCCAGCAGTGAGTCGCGGGCCCGGGACACCATATATTTT. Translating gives CASSESRARDTIYF.

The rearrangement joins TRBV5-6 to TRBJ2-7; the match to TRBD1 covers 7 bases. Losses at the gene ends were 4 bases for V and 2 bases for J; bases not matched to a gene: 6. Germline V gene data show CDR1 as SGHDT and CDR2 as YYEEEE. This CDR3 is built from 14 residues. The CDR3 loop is CASSTGQATYEQYF. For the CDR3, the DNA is TGTGCCAGCAGCACAGGACAGGCTACCTACGAGCAGTACTTC.

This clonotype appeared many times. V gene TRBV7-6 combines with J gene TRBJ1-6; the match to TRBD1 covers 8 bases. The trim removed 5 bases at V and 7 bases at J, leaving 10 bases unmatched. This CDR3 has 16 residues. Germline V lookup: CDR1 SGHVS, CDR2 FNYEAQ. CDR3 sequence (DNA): TGTGCCAGCAGCCCCCATCTACAGGGGGTAAATTCACCCCTCCACTTT. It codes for CASSPHLQGVNSPLHF.

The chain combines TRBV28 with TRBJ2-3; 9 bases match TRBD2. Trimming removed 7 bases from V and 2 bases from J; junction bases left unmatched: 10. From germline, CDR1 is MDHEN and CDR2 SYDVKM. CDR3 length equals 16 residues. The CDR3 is CASKVLLAGLTDTQYF. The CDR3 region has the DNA TGTGCCAGCAAAGTACTCCTAGCGGGGCTCACAGATACGCAGTATTTT.

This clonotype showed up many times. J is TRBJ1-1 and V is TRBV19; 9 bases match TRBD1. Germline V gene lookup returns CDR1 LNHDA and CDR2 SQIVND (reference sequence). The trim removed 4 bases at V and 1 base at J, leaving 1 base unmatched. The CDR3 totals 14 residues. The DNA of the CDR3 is TGTGCCAGTAGTACGGGACAGGGGAACACTGAAGCTTTCTTT. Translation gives CASSTGQGNTEAFF.

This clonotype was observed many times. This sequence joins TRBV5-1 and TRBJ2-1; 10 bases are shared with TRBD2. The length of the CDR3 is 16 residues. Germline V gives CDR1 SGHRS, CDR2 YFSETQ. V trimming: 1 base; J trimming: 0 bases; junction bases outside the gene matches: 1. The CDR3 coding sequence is TGCGCCAGCAGCTTGACTAGCGGGGCCTCCTACAATGAGCAGTTCTTC. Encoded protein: CASSLTSGASYNEQFF.